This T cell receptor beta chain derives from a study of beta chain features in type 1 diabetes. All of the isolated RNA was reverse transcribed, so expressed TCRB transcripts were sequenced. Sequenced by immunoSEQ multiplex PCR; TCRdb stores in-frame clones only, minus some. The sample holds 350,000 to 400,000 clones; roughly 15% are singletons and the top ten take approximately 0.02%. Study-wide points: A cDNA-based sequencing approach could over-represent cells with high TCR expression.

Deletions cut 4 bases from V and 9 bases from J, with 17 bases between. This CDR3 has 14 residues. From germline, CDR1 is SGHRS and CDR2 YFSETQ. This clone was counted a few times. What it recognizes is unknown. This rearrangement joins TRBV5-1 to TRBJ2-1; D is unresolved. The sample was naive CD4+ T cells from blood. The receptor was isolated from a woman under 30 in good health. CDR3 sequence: CASSPLNSIGEQFF. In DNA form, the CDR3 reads TGCGCCAGCAGCCCCCTGAATAGTATCGGTGAGCAGTTCTTC. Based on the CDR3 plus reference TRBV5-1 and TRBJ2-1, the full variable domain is KAGVTQTPRYLIKTRGQQVTLSCSPISGHRSVSWYQQTPGQGLQFLFEYFSETQRNKGNFPGRFSGRQFSNSRSEMNVSTLELGDSALYLCASSPLNSIGEQFFGPGTRLTVL.